This is a list of T cell receptor beta chains from one sample in a study of beta chain features in type 1 diabetes. The method was immunoSEQ multiplex PCR; TCRdb's version includes in-frame clones alone and lacks a portion of them. This sample carries about 410,000 clones, roughly 13% of them seen once, and the ten largest clones take less than 0.04%. Sequenced input: naive CD4+ T cells from blood. These TCRs come from a man under 40 in good health. Both conserved end residues are part of each CDR3. The order of the fields is D gene, J gene, clone size, V gene, CDR3 DNA, CDR3 protein. D genes are given only for firm matches. Clone sizes are given selectively: once, few, many, or a class where the clone is expanded.

>.|TRBJ1-5|few|TRBV30
TGTGCCCTTGGGGGGCCGAGGCAGCCCCAGCATTTT
CALGGPRQPQHF
>.|TRBJ2-5|.|TRBV6-5
TGCGCCATAGGTGATGGGGAGACCCAGTACTTC
CAIGDGETQYF
>.|TRBJ1-2|few|TRBV19
TGTGCCAGCCGAATATCTTTTTATGGCTACACCTTC
CASRISFYGYTF
>.|TRBJ2-7|.|TRBV11-2
TGTGCCAGCAGCTTAAAGATCTCCATCTCCTACGAGCAGTACTTC
CASSLKISISYEQYF
>.|TRBJ2-2|.|TRBV29-1
TGCAGCGTTGAAAGCCCTAGGGACACCGGGGAGCTGTTTTTT
CSVESPRDTGELFF
>.|TRBJ2-5|few|TRBV4-1
TGCGCCAGCAGCCGGACAGTTGCCTTTGGGGAGACCCAGTACTTC
CASSRTVAFGETQYF
>.|TRBJ2-1|.|TRBV14
TGTGCCAGCAGCCAAATGGCGGGCGAGGGAGGCAATGAGCAGTTCTTC
CASSQMAGEGGNEQFF
>.|TRBJ2-1|.|TRBV4-3
TGCGCCAGCAGCCAAGACCTCGCTGGGTACAATGAGCAGTTCTTC
CASSQDLAGYNEQFF
>.|TRBJ2-7|few|TRBV7-2
TGTGCCAGCAGCTTAGAAGGGTTCAGCTCCTACGAGCAGTACTTC
CASSLEGFSSYEQYF
>.|TRBJ2-1|few|TRBV5-1
TGCGCCAGCAGCGGTCAGGGGTACAATGAGCAGTTCTTC
CASSGQGYNEQFF
>TRBD1|TRBJ2-3|.|TRBV25-1
TGTGCCAGCCCAACCGACAGGGGGCACACAGATACGCAGTATTTT
CASPTDRGHTDTQYF